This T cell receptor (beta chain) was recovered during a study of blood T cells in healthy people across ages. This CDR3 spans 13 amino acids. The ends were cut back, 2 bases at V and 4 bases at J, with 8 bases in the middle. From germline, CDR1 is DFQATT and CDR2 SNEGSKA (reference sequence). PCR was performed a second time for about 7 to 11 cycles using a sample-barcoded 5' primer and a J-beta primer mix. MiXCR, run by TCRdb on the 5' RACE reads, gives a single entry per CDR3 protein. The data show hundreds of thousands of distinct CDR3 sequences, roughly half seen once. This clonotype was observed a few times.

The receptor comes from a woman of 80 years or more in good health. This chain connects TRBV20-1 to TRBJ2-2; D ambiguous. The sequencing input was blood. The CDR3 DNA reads TGCAGTGCTAGATATAGTTTCACCGGGGAGCTGTTTTTT. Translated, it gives CSARYSFTGELFF.